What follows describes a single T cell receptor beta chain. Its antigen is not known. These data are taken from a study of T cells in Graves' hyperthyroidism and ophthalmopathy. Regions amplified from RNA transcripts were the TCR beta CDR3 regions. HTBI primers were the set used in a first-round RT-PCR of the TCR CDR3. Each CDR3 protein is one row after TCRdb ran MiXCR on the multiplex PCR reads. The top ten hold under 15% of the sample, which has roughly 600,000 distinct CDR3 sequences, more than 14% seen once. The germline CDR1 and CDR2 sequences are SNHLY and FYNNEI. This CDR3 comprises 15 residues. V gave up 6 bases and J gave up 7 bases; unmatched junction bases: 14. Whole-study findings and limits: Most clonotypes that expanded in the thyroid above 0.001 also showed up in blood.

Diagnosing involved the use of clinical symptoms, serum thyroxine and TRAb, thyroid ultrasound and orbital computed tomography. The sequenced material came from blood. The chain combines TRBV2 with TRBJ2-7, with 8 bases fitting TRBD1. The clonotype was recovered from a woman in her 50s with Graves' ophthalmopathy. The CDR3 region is CASSPPGQVWVEQYF. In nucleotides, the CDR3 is TGTGCCAGCAGCCCTCCGGGACAGGTCTGGGTTGAGCAGTACTTC.